The next 12 T cell receptor beta chains were all read from a single sample in a study of cytomegalovirus exposure and HLA in healthy donors. The study ran its PCR with 60 Vbeta and 13 Jbeta primers. Sequenced by immunoSEQ multiplex PCR; TCRdb stores in-frame clones only, minus some. The sample lists approximately 120,000 clones, 81% occurring once. Material for sequencing was PBMCs. The receptors derive from a man between 18 and 35 years old in good health and CMV-seropositive.

The chain joins TRBV11-3 to TRBJ2-2; 9 nucleotides match TRBD1. The CDR3 extends over 16 amino acids. Germline CDR1 and CDR2: SGHNT and YENEEA. The J segment lost 0 bases and the V segment lost 6 bases, leaving 5 bases of the junction unmatched. CDR3 protein: CASSPRTGANTGELFF. The CDR3 nucleotides read TGTGCCAGCAGTCCCCGGACAGGGGCGAACACCGGGGAGCTGTTTTTT.

This chain links TRBV4-1 with TRBJ1-2, with 8 bases lining up with TRBD1. Germline V gene lookup returns CDR1 MGHRA and CDR2 YSYEKL. J was trimmed by 8 bases and V by 1 base; bases with no gene match: 12. The CDR3 consists of 16 residues. The DNA of the CDR3 is TGCGCCAGCAGCCAAGTTCAGTTGCAGGGGGCACAGGGCTACACCTTC. Amino acid sequence: CASSQVQLQGAQGYTF.

The rearrangement links TRBV18 to TRBJ2-5; 10 bases are a match to TRBD2. V shed 1 base and J 6 bases; nucleotides not matched to a gene: 8. Germline CDR1 reads KGHSH; CDR2 reads LQKENI. This CDR3 is 16 amino acids long. The CDR3 sequence: CASSPLVAGGGKTQYF. The DNA of the CDR3 is TGTGCCAGCTCACCACTGGTAGCGGGAGGTGGAAAGACCCAGTACTTC. Full variable domain (rest looked up from reference TRBV18 and TRBJ2-5): NAGVMQNPRHLVRRRGQEARLRCSPMKGHSHVYWYRQLPEEGLKFMVYLQKENIIDESGMPKERFSAEFPKEGPSILRIQQVVRGDSAAYFCASSPLVAGGGKTQYFGPGTRLLVL.

For this clone: A junction end diverges from the germline sequence, so it may reflect a read error. V is TRBV5-6 and J is TRBJ2-3; 9 positions agree with TRBD2. The CDR3 runs to 14 residues. Germline CDR1 reads SGHDT; CDR2 reads YYEEEE. CDR3 in DNA: TGTGCCGGCAGCTTGCTAGCGGGGTCAGATACGCAGTATTTT. It codes for CAGSLLAGSDTQYF.

The chain carries TRBV6-1 and TRBJ1-5, with no clear D. The CDR3 runs 14 residues. CDR1 is MNHNS and CDR2 is SASEGT in the germline V gene. Deletions cut 2 bases from V and 4 bases from J, with 9 bases between. Written as DNA, the CDR3 is TGTGCCAGCAGTGAAATAGTTCAAAATCAGCCCCAGCATTTT. Amino acid sequence: CASSEIVQNQPQHF.

In regard to this clone: A junction end diverges from the germline sequence, so it may reflect a read error. This chain uses TRBV7-7 with TRBJ2-1, with 14 bases aligning to TRBD2. CDR1 and CDR2 from the germline V gene are SSHAT and FNYEAQ (reference sequence). This CDR3 is 17 amino acids long. In nucleotides, the CDR3 is TGTGCTAGCAGCGCCAGACTAGCGGGAGGGCGCTACAATGAGCAGTTCTTC. Amino acids: CASSARLAGGRYNEQFF. Full variable domain (outside the CDR3, taken from reference TRBV7-7 and TRBJ2-1): GAGVSQSPRYKVTKRGQDVTLRCDPISSHATLYWYQQALGQGPEFLTYFNYEAQPDKSGLPSDRFSAERPEGSISTLTIQRTEQRDSAMYRCASSARLAGGRYNEQFFGPGTRLTVL.

This chain links TRBV15 with TRBJ1-2; D may be TRBD1 (6 bases). This CDR3 comprises 17 residues. V shed 1 base and J shed 1 base, with 16 bases lying between them. The germline V gene encodes CDR1 LNHNV and CDR2 YYDKDF (reference sequence). The CDR3 sequence: CATSRAGRGPDNYGYTF. The CDR3 bases are TGTGCCACCAGCAGAGCCGGCAGGGGACCAGATAACTATGGCTACACCTTC.

V usage is TRBV27 and J usage is TRBJ2-7, with 9 bases lining up with TRBD1. Germline CDR1 reads MNHEY; CDR2 reads SMNVEV (reference sequence). Trimming removed 4 bases from V and 5 bases from J; junction bases left unmatched: 9. The CDR3 has 15 residues. Here the CDR3 reads CASSSYGTGSDEQYF. CDR3 nucleotide sequence: TGTGCCAGCAGTTCGTACGGGACAGGGAGCGACGAGCAGTACTTC.

The J gene is TRBJ1-4, the V gene TRBV10-3, with no clear D. The ends were cut back, 11 bases at V and 0 bases at J, with 19 bases in the middle. The CDR3 runs to 16 residues. In germline, CDR1 is ENHRY, CDR2 SYGVKD. The DNA for the CDR3 is TGTGCCGTCGGGGATCCAGTGGAAGCAACTAATGAAAAACTGTTTTTT. This codes for CAVGDPVEATNEKLFF.

This clone has only one observation. V usage is TRBV4-3 and J usage is TRBJ2-2, with a tentative D call TRBD1 (5 bases). CDR3 length: 15 amino acids. The V gene's germline CDR1 is LGHNA and CDR2 YSLEER. Deletions cut 0 bases from V and 3 bases from J, with 8 bases between. The CDR3 DNA reads as TGCGCCAGCAGCCAAGAAGCAGGGTACACCGGGGAGCTGTTTTTT. Translation: CASSQEAGYTGELFF.

The rearrangement links TRBV7-8 to TRBJ2-7; TRBD2 might be the D (5 bases). V dropped 1 base and J dropped 5 bases, with 15 bases sitting between them. The CDR3 extends over 15 amino acids. CDR1 is SGHVS, CDR2 FQNEAQ, per germline. Here the CDR3 reads CASSLELPGRDEQYF. CDR3 DNA sequence: TGTGCCAGCAGCTTAGAACTTCCTGGGCGGGACGAGCAGTACTTC.

Regarding this clone: The junction and the germline gene differ at one end; a read error may be behind it. V usage is TRBV15 and J usage is TRBJ2-7, with D possibly TRBD1 on 6 matching bases. Germline V CDR1 and CDR2: LNHNV, YYDKDF (reference sequence). This CDR3 has 16 amino acids. Written as DNA, the CDR3 is TGTGCCACCAGCAGAGATCTCTGGACAGCATCCTACGGGCAGTACTTC. Translation: CATSRDLWTASYGQYF.